This T cell receptor beta chain was found in a study of blood T cell repertoires in COVID-19. Study information: COVID-19 samples, acute and convalescent, were from the United States, Italy and Spain.

Authors' methods: It was from reference gene primer amplification that nucleated cell counts were estimated. This table comes from immunoSEQ multiplex PCR, and its TCRdb copy is limited to in-frame clones, with some not included. V and J calls and clone size are copied from that table; D and trimming were computed from the DNA. The data show fewer than 250,000 clones, 65% to 90% seen once. This clone appeared a few times. Germline V gene data show CDR1 as SGHRS and CDR2 as YFSETQ. Trimming took 0 bases from V and 2 from J, leaving 11 bases between them. The CDR3 runs to 15 residues. Everyone who took part was 18 to 89 years old, and they came from about 25 US areas.

The specimen sequenced was PBMCs or T cells enriched from blood (not recorded which). V is TRBV5-1 and J is TRBJ2-5, with D perhaps matching TRBD2 (5 bases). This TCR was recovered from a woman aged 40 to 55 with acute COVID-19. The CDR3 sequence is CASSLDSGEQETQYF. The CDR3, as DNA: TGCGCCAGCAGCTTGGATTCCGGGGAACAAGAGACCCAGTACTTC.